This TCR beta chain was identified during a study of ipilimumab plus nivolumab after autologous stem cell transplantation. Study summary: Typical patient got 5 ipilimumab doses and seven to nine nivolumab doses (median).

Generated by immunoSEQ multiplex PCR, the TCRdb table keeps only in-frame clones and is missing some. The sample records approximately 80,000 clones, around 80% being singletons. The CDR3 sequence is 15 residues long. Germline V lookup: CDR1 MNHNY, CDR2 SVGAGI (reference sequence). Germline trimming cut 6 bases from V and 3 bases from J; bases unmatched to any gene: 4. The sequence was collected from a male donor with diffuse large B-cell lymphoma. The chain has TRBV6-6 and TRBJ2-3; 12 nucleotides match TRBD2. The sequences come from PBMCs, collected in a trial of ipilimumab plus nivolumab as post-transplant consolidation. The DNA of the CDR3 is TGTGCCAGCAGCCCACTAGCGGGGGGAACAGATACGCAGTATTTT. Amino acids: CASSPLAGGTDTQYF.